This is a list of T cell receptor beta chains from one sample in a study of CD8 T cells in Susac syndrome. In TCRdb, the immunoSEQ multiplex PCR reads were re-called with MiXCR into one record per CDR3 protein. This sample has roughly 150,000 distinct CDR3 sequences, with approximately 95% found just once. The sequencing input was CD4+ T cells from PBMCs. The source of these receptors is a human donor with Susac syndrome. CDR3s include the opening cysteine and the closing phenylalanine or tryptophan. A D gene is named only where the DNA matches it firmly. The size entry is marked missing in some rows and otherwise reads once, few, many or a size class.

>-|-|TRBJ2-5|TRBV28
TGTGCCAGCAGTTCCGGGGCCACGTCAGGGGAGACCCAGTACTTC
CASSSGATSGETQYF
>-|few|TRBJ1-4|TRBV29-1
TGCAGCGTTGACGTCGGGGGAAATGAAAAACTGTTTTTT
CSVDVGGNEKLFF
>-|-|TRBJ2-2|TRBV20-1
TGCAGTGCTAGAGGGGGAGCACTCACCGGGGAGCTGTTTTTT
CSARGGALTGELFF
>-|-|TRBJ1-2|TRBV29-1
TGCAGCGTTGAGGGCGTTGTAGACTTC
CSVEGVVDF
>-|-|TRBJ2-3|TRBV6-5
TGTGCCAGCAGTGAGATTAGCACAGATACGCAGTATTTT
CASSEISTDTQYF
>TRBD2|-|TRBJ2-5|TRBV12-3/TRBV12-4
TGTGCCAGCACCGTAGCGGGGGGACCTCGGGAGACCCAGTACTTC
CASTVAGGPRETQYF
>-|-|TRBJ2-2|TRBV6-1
TGTGCCAGCAGCGACGTCGACATTGGGGTTACCGGGGAGCTGTTTTTT
CASSDVDIGVTGELFF
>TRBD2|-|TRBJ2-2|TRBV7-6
TGTGCCAGCAGCTCGACTAGCGGGGAAACCCCGGGGGAGCTGTTTTTT
CASSSTSGETPGELFF
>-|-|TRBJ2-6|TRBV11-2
TGTGCCAGCACCAAATACGGACGGCTCGAGGGGGCCAACGTCCTGACTTTC
CASTKYGRLEGANVLTF
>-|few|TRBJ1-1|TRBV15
TGTGCCACCAGCAGAGAGATGAACACTGAAGCTTTCTTT
CATSREMNTEAFF
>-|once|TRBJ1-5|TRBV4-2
TGTGCCAGCAGCCAAGCGGGAGGGGATCAGCCCCAGCATTTT
CASSQAGGDQPQHF
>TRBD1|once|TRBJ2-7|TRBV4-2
TGTGCCAGCAGCCAACCACCGGGACAGGGAAGCTACGAGCAGTACTTC
CASSQPPGQGSYEQYF
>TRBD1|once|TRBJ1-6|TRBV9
TGTGCCAGCAGCGGAACAGGGGGCAAGAATTCACCCCTCCACTTT
CASSGTGGKNSPLHF
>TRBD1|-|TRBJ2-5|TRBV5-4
TGTGCCAGCAGCGAGGGACAGGGGAATCTGGAGACCCAGTACTTC
CASSEGQGNLETQYF
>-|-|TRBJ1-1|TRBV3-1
TGTGCCAGCAGCCAAGTTCAGGGTGGGACTGAAGTTTTCTTT
CASSQVQGGTEVFF
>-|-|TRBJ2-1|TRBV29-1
TGCAGCGTTGAAGGTCCAAGTGAGCAGTTCTTC
CSVEGPSEQFF
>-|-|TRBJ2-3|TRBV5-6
TGTGCCAGCAGCTTGGGTGGGACGACCACAGATACGCAGTATTTT
CASSLGGTTTDTQYF
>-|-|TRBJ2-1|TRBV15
TGTGCCACCAGCAAAAAACTAGACGGACACAATGAGCAGTTCTTC
CATSKKLDGHNEQFF
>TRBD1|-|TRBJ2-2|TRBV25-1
TGTGCCAGCAGTAAGAGGGACAGGGACACCGGGGAGCTGTTTTTT
CASSKRDRDTGELFF